This T cell receptor (beta chain) stems from a study of blood T cell repertoires in COVID-19. With 0 bases removed from V and 4 bases from J, the gap between germline ends came to 9 bases. CDR3 size: 13 residues. Germline V CDR1 and CDR2: GTSNPN, SVGIG (reference sequence). TCRdb's copy holds only in-frame clones and misses some; the assay was immunoSEQ multiplex PCR. The table lists 65,000 to 85,000 clones, around 87% of them singletons. Sequencing was done on a sample of peripheral blood. The clonotype comes from a woman in her late teens or twenties with acute or convalescent COVID-19. J is TRBJ2-5 and V is TRBV30; D uncertain. For the CDR3, the DNA is TGTGCCTGGAGTGTCGAGGTCGTAGAGACCCAGTACTTC. Protein product: CAWSVEVVETQYF.